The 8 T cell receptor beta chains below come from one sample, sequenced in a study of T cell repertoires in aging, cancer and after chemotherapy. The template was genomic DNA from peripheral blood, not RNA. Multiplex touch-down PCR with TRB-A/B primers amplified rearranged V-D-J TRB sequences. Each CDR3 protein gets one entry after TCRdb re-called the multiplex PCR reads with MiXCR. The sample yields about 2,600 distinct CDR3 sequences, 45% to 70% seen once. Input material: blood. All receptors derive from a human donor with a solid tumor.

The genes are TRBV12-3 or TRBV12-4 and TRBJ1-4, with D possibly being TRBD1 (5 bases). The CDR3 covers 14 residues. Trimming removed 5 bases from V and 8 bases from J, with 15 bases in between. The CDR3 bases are TGTGCCAGCAGTGCGGGCAGGGAAAGAGAAAAACTGTTTTTT. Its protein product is CASSAGREREKLFF.

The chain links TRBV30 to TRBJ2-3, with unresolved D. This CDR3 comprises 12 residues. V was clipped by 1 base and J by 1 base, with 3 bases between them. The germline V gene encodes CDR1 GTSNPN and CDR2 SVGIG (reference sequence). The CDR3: CAWSAGTDTQYF. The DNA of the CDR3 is TGTGCCTGGAGTGCGGGCACAGATACGCAGTATTTT.

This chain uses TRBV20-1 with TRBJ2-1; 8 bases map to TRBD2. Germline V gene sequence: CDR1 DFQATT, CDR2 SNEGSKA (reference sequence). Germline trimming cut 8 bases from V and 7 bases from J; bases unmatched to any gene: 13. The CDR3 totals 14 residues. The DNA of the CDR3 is TGCAGTTTTAACCCGGGACTAGTTTGGAATGAGCAGTTCTTC. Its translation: CSFNPGLVWNEQFF.

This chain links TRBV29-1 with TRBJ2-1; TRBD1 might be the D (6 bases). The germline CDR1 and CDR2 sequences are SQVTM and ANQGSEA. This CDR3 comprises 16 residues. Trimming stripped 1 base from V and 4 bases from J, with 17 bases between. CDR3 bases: TGCAGCGTTGAAGGGGCGGACAGTCGGCGATACAATGAGCAGTTCTTC. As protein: CSVEGADSRRYNEQFF.

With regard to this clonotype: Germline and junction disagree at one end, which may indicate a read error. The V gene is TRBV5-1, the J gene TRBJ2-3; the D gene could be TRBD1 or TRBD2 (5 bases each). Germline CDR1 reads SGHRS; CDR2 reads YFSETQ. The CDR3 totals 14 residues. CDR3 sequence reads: CASSLRGYTDTQYF. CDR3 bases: TGTGCCAGCAGCTTGAGGGGATACACAGATACGCAGTATTTT.

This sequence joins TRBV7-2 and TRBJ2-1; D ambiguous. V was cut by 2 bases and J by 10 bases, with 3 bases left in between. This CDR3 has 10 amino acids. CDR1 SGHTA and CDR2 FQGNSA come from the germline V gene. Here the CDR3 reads CASSLYEQFF. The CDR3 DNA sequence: TGTGCCAGCAGCTTATACGAGCAGTTCTTC.

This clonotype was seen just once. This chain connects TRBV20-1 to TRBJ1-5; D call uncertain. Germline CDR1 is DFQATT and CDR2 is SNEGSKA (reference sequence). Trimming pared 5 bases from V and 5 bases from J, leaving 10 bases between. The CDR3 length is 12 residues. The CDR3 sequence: CSAYFPDQPQHF. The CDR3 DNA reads TGCAGTGCTTATTTCCCGGATCAGCCCCAGCATTTT.

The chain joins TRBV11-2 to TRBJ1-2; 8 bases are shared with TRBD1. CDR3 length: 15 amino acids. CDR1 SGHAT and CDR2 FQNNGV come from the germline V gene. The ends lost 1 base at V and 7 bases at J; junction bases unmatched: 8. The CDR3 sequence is CASSLGARGRVGYTF. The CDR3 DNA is TGTGCCAGCAGCTTAGGGGCCAGGGGGCGCGTTGGCTACACCTTC.